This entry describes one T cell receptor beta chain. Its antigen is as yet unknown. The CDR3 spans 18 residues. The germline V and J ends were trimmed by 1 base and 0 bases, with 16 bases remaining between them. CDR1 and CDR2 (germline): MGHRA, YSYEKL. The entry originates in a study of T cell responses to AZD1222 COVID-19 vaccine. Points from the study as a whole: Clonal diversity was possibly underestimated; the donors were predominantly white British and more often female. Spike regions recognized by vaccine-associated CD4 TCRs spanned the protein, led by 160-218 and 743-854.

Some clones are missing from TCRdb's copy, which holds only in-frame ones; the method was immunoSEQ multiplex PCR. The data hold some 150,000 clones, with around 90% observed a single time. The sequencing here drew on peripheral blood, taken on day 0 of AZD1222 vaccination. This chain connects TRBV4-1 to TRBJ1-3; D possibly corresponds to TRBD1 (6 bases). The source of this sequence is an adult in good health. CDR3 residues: CASSQGSQGPYSGNTIYF. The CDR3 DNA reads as TGCGCCAGCAGCCAAGGTTCTCAGGGGCCCTACTCTGGAAACACCATATATTTT.